This TCR beta chain was documented in a study of blood T cells in healthy people across ages. Broader study findings: PBMCs went unsorted, and a conclusive naive versus antigen-experienced comparison was therefore prevented.

Notes on this clonotype: Its target is unknown.

Combining a sample-barcoded 5' primer with a J-beta primer mix, a second PCR ran for 7 to 11 cycles. MiXCR, applied by TCRdb to the 5' RACE reads, yields one record per CDR3 protein. Of about 970,000 distinct CDR3 sequences in the sample, roughly 51% are singletons; the top ten hold roughly a fifth. This CDR3 contains 13 residues. Germline CDR1 is SNHLY and CDR2 is FYNNEI. The ends were cut back, 3 bases at V and 7 bases at J, with 12 bases in the middle. V gene TRBV2 combines with J gene TRBJ2-5; D call uncertain. The receptor was isolated from a woman aged 60-75 years in good health. The sample taken for sequencing was blood. CDR3 sequence: CASSDLQVGTQYF. DNA of the CDR3: TGTGCCAGCAGTGACTTGCAGGTGGGGACCCAGTACTTC.